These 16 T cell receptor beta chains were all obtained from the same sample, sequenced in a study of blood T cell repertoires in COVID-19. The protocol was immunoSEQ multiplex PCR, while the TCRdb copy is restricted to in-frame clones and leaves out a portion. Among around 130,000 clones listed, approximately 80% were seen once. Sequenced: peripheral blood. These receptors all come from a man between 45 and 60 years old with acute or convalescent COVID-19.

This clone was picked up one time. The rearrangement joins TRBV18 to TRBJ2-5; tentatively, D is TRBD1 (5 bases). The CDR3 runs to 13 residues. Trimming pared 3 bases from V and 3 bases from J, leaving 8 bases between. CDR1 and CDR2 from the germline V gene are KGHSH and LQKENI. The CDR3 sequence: CASSPTVKETQYF. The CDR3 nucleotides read TGTGCCAGCTCACCGACAGTGAAAGAGACCCAGTACTTC.

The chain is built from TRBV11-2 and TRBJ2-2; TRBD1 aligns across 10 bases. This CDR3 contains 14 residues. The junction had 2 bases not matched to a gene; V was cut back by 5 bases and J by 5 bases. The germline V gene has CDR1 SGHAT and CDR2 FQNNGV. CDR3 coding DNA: TGTGCCAGCAGCAAGGGACAGGGGACCGGGGAGCTGTTTTTT. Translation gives CASSKGQGTGELFF.

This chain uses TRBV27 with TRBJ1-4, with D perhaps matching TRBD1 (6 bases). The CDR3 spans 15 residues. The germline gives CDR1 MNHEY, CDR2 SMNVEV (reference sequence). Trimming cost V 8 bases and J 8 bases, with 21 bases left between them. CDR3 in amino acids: CASGAGGAGEEKLFF. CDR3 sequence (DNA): TGTGCCAGCGGCGCCGGTGGAGCAGGGGAGGAAAAACTGTTTTTT. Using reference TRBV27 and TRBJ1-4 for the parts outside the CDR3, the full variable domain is EAQVTQNPRYLITVTGKKLTVTCSQNMNHEYMSWYRQDPGLGLRQIYYSMNVEVTDKGDVPEGYKVSRKEKRNFPLILESPSPNQTSLYFCASGAGGAGEEKLFFGSGTQLSVL.

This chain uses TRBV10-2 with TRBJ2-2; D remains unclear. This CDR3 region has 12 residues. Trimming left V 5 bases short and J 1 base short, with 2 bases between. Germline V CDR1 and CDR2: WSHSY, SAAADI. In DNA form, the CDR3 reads TGCGCCAGCAGTCAGAACACCGGGGAGCTGTTTTTT. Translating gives CASSQNTGELFF.

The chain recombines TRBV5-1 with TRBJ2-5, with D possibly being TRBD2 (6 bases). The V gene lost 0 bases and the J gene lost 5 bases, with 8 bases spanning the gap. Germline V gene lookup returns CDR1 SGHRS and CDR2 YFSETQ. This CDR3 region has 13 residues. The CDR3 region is CASSLAGDETQYF. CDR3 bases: TGCGCCAGCAGCTTGGCGGGGGACGAGACCCAGTACTTC.

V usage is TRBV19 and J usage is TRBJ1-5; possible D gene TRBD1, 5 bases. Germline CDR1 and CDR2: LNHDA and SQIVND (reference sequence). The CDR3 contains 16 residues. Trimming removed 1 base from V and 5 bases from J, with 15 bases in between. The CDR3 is CASSIAENLGHQPQHF. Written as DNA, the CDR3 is TGTGCCAGTAGTATAGCCGAAAATTTGGGGCATCAGCCCCAGCATTTT.

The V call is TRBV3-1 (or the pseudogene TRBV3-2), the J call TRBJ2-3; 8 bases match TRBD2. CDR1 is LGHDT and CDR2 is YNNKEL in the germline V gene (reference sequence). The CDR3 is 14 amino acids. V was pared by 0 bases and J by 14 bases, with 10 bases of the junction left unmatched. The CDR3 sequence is CASSQEIGGAPGYF. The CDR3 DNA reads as TGTGCCAGCAGCCAAGAAATCGGGGGGGCCCCGGGGTATTTT.

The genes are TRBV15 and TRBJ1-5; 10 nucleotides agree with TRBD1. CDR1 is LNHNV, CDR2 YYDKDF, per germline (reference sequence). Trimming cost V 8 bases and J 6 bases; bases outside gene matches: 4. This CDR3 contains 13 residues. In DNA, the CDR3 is TGTGCCACCCAGGGACAGGGGAGTCAGCCCCAGCATTTT. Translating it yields CATQGQGSQPQHF.

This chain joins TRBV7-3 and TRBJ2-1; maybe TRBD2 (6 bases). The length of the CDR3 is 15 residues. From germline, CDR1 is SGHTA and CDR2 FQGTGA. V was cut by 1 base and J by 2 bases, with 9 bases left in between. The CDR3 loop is CASSLNSGPYNEQFF. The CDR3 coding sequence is TGTGCCAGCAGCTTAAATAGCGGACCCTACAATGAGCAGTTCTTC.

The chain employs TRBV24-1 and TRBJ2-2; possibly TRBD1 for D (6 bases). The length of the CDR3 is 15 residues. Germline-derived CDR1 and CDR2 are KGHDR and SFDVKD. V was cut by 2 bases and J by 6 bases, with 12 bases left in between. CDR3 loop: CATSDSTKGAGELFF. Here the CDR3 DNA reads TGTGCCACCAGTGATTCGACCAAGGGGGCCGGGGAGCTGTTTTTT.

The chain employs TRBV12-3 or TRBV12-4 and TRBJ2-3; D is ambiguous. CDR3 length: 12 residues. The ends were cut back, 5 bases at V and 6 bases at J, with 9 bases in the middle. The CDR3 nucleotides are TGTGCCAGCAGTACCACTCGGGATACGCAGTATTTT. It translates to CASSTTRDTQYF.

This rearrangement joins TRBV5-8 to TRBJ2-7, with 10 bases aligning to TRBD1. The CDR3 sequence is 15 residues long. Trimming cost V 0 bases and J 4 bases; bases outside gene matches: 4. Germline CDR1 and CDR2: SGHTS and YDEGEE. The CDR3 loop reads CASSLGQGAHYEQYF. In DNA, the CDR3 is TGTGCCAGCAGCTTGGGACAGGGGGCACATTACGAGCAGTACTTC.

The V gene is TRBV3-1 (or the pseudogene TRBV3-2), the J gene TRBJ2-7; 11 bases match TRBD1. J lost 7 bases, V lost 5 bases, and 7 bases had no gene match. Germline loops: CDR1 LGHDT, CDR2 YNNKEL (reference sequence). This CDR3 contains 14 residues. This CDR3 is CASSFGTGGREQYF. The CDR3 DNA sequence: TGTGCCAGCAGCTTCGGGACAGGGGGGCGAGAGCAGTACTTC.

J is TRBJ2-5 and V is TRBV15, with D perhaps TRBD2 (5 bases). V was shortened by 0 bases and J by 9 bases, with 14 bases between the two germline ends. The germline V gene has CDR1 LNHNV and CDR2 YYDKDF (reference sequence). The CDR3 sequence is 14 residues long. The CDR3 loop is CATSRDRVVGAQYF. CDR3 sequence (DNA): TGTGCCACCAGCAGAGATCGAGTGGTGGGAGCCCAGTACTTC.

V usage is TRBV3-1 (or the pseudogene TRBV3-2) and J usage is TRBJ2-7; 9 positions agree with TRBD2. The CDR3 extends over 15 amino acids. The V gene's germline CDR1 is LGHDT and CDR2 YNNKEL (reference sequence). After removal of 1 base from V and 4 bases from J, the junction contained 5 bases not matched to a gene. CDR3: CASSQGLAVSYEQYV. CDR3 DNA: TGTGCCAGCAGCCAAGGACTAGCGGTAAGTTACGAGCAGTACGTC.

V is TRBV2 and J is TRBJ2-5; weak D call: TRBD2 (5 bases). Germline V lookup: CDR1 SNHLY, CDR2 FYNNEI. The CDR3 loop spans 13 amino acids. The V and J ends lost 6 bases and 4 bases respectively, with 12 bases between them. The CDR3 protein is CASRLGVSETQYF. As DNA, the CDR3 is TGTGCCAGCAGGCTCGGGGTCTCAGAGACCCAGTACTTC.